The 26 T cell receptor beta chains given below trace back to one sample, sequenced in a study of blood T cell repertoires in COVID-19. Clones were read by immunoSEQ multiplex PCR, and TCRdb kept only the in-frame ones, dropping some. Of about 160,000 clones in the sample, roughly 83% are singletons; the top ten hold roughly 9%. The sequenced sample consisted of peripheral blood. These TCRs come from a woman at least 80 years old with active or convalescent COVID-19.

The chain is built from TRBV4-3 and TRBJ1-1, with 7 bases lining up with TRBD1. CDR3 length: 14 amino acids. Germline CDR1 and CDR2: LGHNA and YSLEER. V gave up 5 bases and J gave up 1 base; unmatched junction bases: 4. The CDR3 DNA sequence: TGCGCCAGCAGCTTACGGACAGGGAACACTGAAGCTTTCTTT. Translating it yields CASSLRTGNTEAFF.

This clone was counted a few times. V and J are TRBV12-3 or TRBV12-4 and TRBJ2-2; possible D gene TRBD1, 6 bases. Trimming removed 3 bases from V and 7 bases from J, with 9 bases in between. The CDR3 runs to 13 residues. The CDR3 coding sequence is TGTGCCAGCAGTTTTAAAGGGGGCGGGGAGCTGTTTTTT. Its translation: CASSFKGGGELFF.

The V and J genes are TRBV6-2 or TRBV6-3 and TRBJ2-1; a weak D match, TRBD1 (6 bases). V was cut by 4 bases and J by 5 bases, with 15 bases left in between. Germline V gene data show CDR1 as MNHEY and CDR2 as SVGEGT. The CDR3 is 15 amino acids. The DNA of the CDR3 is TGTGCCAGCAGTTCTCACAGGGCCTCTAACAATGAGCAGTTCTTC. This translates into CASSSHRASNNEQFF.

CDR3 DNA sequence: TGCGCCAGCAGCCAAGGTCCGGGAGGAAGTTCTGGAAACACCATATATTTT. Encoded protein: CASSQGPGGSSGNTIYF. The V gene is TRBV4-3, the J gene TRBJ1-3; unclear D gene. This CDR3 contains 17 residues. Looked up from germline, CDR1 is LGHNA and CDR2 is YSLEER. The germline V and J ends were trimmed by 1 base and 1 base, with 14 bases remaining between them.

This chain connects TRBV10-1 to TRBJ1-5; 10 positions match TRBD1. V lost 2 bases to trimming and J lost 6 bases; unmatched junction nucleotides: 16. The CDR3 sequence is 19 residues long. Germline CDR1 is WNHNN and CDR2 is SYGVQD (reference sequence). CDR3 protein: CASSERGGDRGSGGQPQHF. In DNA form, the CDR3 reads TGCGCCAGCAGTGAGAGGGGCGGGGACAGGGGTTCAGGAGGTCAGCCCCAGCATTTT.

CDR3 sequence reads: CASSLRARDTEAFF. CDR3 sequence (DNA): TGTGCCAGCAGCCTCCGTGCGCGGGACACTGAAGCTTTCTTT. The chain employs TRBV7-2 and TRBJ1-1; no clear D gene. Per the germline V gene, CDR1 is SGHTA and CDR2 is FQGNSA. Trimming took off 5 bases at V and 3 bases at J, with 13 bases between the two ends. The length of the CDR3 is 14 residues. The full variable domain, completed using reference TRBV7-2 and TRBJ1-1, is GAGVSQSPSNKVTEKGKDVELRCDPISGHTALYWYRQSLGQGLEFLIYFQGNSAPDKSGLPSDRFSAERTGGSVSTLTIQRTQQEDSAVYLCASSLRARDTEAFFGQGTRLTVV.

In DNA, the CDR3 is TGTGCCAGCAGCGAGATGCGGGGGGGCGTGGAGACCCAGTACTTC. It codes for CASSEMRGGVETQYF. The chain has TRBV11-2 and TRBJ2-5; 9 nucleotides align to TRBD2. CDR1 and CDR2 from the germline V gene are SGHAT and FQNNGV. CDR3 length: 15 residues. After removal of 5 bases from V and 5 bases from J, the junction contained 9 bases not matched to a gene.

This chain joins TRBV9 and TRBJ2-1, with D perhaps matching TRBD2 (6 bases). The CDR3 sequence is 14 residues long. Germline CDR1 is SGDLS and CDR2 is YYNGEE. Trimming shortened V by 4 bases and J by 8 bases, and 16 bases separated the two germline ends. CDR3 in DNA: TGTGCCAGCAGCCCCCGGGGGATGATAGATGAGCAGTTCTTC. Its protein product is CASSPRGMIDEQFF.

This chain connects TRBV7-2 to TRBJ1-6; D call uncertain. The V and J ends lost 1 base and 7 bases respectively, with 11 bases between them. The germline V gene has CDR1 SGHTA and CDR2 FQGNSA. The CDR3 contains 15 residues. The CDR3 nucleotides are TGTGCCAGCAGCTTAGTGAGATCCACCAATTCACCCCTCCACTTT. Amino acids: CASSLVRSTNSPLHF.

This chain joins TRBV19 and TRBJ2-7; 7 bases map to TRBD1. The ends lost 5 bases at V and 3 bases at J; junction bases unmatched: 4. The CDR3 covers 13 residues. The germline V gene encodes CDR1 LNHDA and CDR2 SQIVND (reference sequence). The CDR3 bases are TGTGCCAGTAGTCTCAACAGGGGCTACGAGCAGTACTTC. Translated, it gives CASSLNRGYEQYF.

In DNA, the CDR3 is TGTGCCAGCAAGGCGCAGGGAAGGGGCACTGAAGCTTTCTTT. The encoded protein is CASKAQGRGTEAFF. The rearrangement links TRBV6-5 to TRBJ1-1; a weak D match, TRBD1 (5 bases). V was cut by 7 bases and J by 4 bases, with 16 bases left in between. The CDR3 is made up of 14 amino acids. Germline assignment: CDR1 MNHEY and CDR2 SVGAGI.

The rearrangement joins TRBV7-9 to TRBJ2-3; 15 nucleotides align to TRBD2. The CDR3 totals 19 residues. The J segment lost 1 base and the V segment lost 1 base, leaving 6 bases of the junction unmatched. The germline CDR1 and CDR2 sequences are SEHNR and FQNEAQ (reference sequence). The CDR3 protein is CASSLGTSGGADRTDTQYF. The CDR3 bases are TGTGCCAGCAGCTTAGGGACTAGCGGGGGGGCGGACCGCACAGATACGCAGTATTTT. Looking up the rest from reference TRBV7-9 and TRBJ2-3 gives the full variable domain: DTGVSQNPRHKITKRGQNVTFRCDPISEHNRLYWYRQTLGQGPEFLTYFQNEAQLEKSRLLSDRFSAERPKGSFSTLEIQRTEQGDSAMYLCASSLGTSGGADRTDTQYFGPGTRLTVL.

This clone has a handful of counts. The rearrangement joins TRBV7-9 to TRBJ2-3, with a weak D call TRBD2 (5 bases). Per germline, CDR1 SEHNR and CDR2 FQNEAQ (reference sequence). Trimming took 5 bases from V and 4 from J, leaving 7 bases between them. The CDR3 spans 12 residues. DNA for the CDR3: TGTGCCAGCAGCCGGACTGCAGATACGCAGTATTTT. Translated, it gives CASSRTADTQYF.

V gene TRBV7-3 combines with J gene TRBJ2-5; D perhaps matches TRBD2 (7 bases). Germline V gene data show CDR1 as SGHTA and CDR2 as FQGTGA. This CDR3 spans 18 amino acids. V dropped 1 base and J dropped 1 base, with 19 bases sitting between them. The CDR3: CASSLRGGSLGVQETQYF. The CDR3 DNA sequence: TGTGCCAGCAGCTTAAGGGGGGGCTCCCTCGGGGTCCAAGAGACCCAGTACTTC.

This clone was found a few times. The chain has TRBV18 and TRBJ1-1, with D possibly TRBD1 on 5 matching bases. Per germline, CDR1 KGHSH and CDR2 LQKENI. The CDR3 totals 15 residues. Trimming shortened V by 1 base and J by 4 bases, and 13 bases separated the two germline ends. In DNA, the CDR3 is TGTGCCAGCTCACCACTCGACAGTAAAGGCACTGAAGCTTTCTTT. It encodes CASSPLDSKGTEAFF.

This chain uses TRBV7-2 with TRBJ2-3, with TRBD2 matching over 12 bases. The CDR3 extends over 17 amino acids. The germline V gene encodes CDR1 SGHTA and CDR2 FQGNSA. With V trimmed by 4 bases and J by 5 bases, 10 bases remained unmatched. The CDR3 coding sequence is TGTGCCAGCAGCTCGCCCCTAGCGGGGGGGCCTGGAGATACGCAGTATTTT. Amino acids: CASSSPLAGGPGDTQYF.

The chain employs TRBV4-1 and TRBJ2-5; TRBD1 matches 7 bases. CDR3 length: 14 amino acids. The germline V gene encodes CDR1 MGHRA and CDR2 YSYEKL. Trimming cost V 4 bases and J 4 bases; bases outside gene matches: 6. CDR3: CASSLQGFGETQYF. For the CDR3, the DNA is TGCGCCAGCAGCCTACAGGGGTTTGGAGAGACCCAGTACTTC.

On this clone: Distinct nucleotide sequences in the sample also encode this CDR3. The chain couples TRBV6-5 to TRBJ2-7, with D perhaps matching TRBD1 (6 bases). This CDR3 region has 11 residues. V lost 4 bases and J 7 bases, leaving 8 bases between the germline ends. Germline-derived CDR1 and CDR2 are MNHEY and SVGAGI. Here the CDR3 DNA reads TGTGCCAGCAGTTCAAGGGGGGAGCAGTACTTC. Amino acid sequence: CASSSRGEQYF.

The V call is TRBV15, the J call TRBJ2-7; 7 positions match TRBD1. Trimming at V came to 4 bases and at J to 1 base, leaving 10 bases not matched to a gene. The CDR3 is made up of 16 amino acids. Germline assignment: CDR1 LNHNV and CDR2 YYDKDF (reference sequence). The CDR3 DNA is TGTGCCACCAGCATCGGGACAGTTCTTATATCCTACGAGCAGTACTTC. As protein: CATSIGTVLISYEQYF.

The chain uses TRBV7-2 and TRBJ2-5; 10 bases map to TRBD2. The CDR3 consists of 15 residues. Germline V gives CDR1 SGHTA, CDR2 FQGNSA. J gave up 5 bases and V 5 bases, and 8 bases lay outside the gene matches. CDR3 DNA: TGTGCCAGCAGCCCCGGGGGTAGCGGGGGGGAGACCCAGTACTTC. It translates to CASSPGGSGGETQYF.

CDR3 in amino acids: CASSYRGGNTIYF. The DNA of the CDR3 is TGTGCCAGCAGTTACAGGGGCGGAAACACCATATATTTT. This chain uses TRBV6-2 or TRBV6-3 with TRBJ1-3; D is perhaps TRBD1 (5 bases). The germline CDR1 and CDR2 sequences are MNHEY and SVGEGT. The CDR3 runs to 13 residues. Deletions cut 2 bases from V and 4 bases from J, with 6 bases between.

The rearrangement joins TRBV9 to TRBJ2-5, with D perhaps matching TRBD2 (6 bases). Trimming removed 0 bases at V and 3 bases at J, with 9 bases between. CDR3 length equals 14 residues. Germline CDR1 reads SGDLS; CDR2 reads YYNGEE. In DNA, the CDR3 is TGTGCCAGCAGCGTAGCTAGCGTAGAAGAGACCCAGTACTTC. The encoded protein is CASSVASVEETQYF. The full variable domain, completed using reference TRBV9 and TRBJ2-5, is DSGVTQTPKHLITATGQRVTLRCSPRSGDLSVYWYQQSLDQGLQFLIQYYNGEERAKGNILERFSAQQFPDLHSELNLSSLELGDSALYFCASSVASVEETQYFGPGTRLLVL.

This chain links TRBV5-1 with TRBJ1-2; possible D gene TRBD1, 6 bases. Trimming took 0 bases from V and 4 from J, leaving 13 bases between them. The length of the CDR3 is 15 residues. Per germline, CDR1 SGHRS and CDR2 YFSETQ. CDR3 DNA: TGCGCCAGCAGCTTGGAGGACAGTGGACCCTATGGCTACACCTTC. Amino acids: CASSLEDSGPYGYTF. Combining the CDR3 with reference TRBV5-1 and TRBJ1-2 gives the whole variable domain KAGVTQTPRYLIKTRGQQVTLSCSPISGHRSVSWYQQTPGQGLQFLFEYFSETQRNKGNFPGRFSGRQFSNSRSEMNVSTLELGDSALYLCASSLEDSGPYGYTFGSGTRLTVV.

In its sample, this clone was seen once. V usage is TRBV19 and J usage is TRBJ1-1; TRBD1 matches 8 bases. The CDR3 extends over 13 amino acids. CDR1 is LNHDA, CDR2 SQIVND, per germline (reference sequence). V shed 10 bases, J shed 1 base, and the junction held 5 bases outside the gene matches. DNA for the CDR3: TGTGCCACGAAACAGGGGGAGAACACTGAAGCTTTCTTT. It yields the protein CATKQGENTEAFF.

V usage is TRBV19 and J usage is TRBJ1-2; the D gene is possibly TRBD1 (5 bases). Germline V gives CDR1 LNHDA, CDR2 SQIVND (reference sequence). The V end lost 9 bases, the J end lost 6 bases, and 20 bases lay between the germline ends. This CDR3 is built from 14 residues. Here the CDR3 reads CASTRPGGYHGYTF. The DNA of the CDR3 is TGTGCCAGCACTAGGCCTGGGGGGTACCATGGCTACACCTTC.

The gene calls are TRBV6-2 or TRBV6-3 and TRBJ1-5, with a possible D match to TRBD1 (5 bases). The CDR3 sequence is 16 residues long. Trimming stripped 5 bases from V and 0 bases from J, with 14 bases between. The germline gives CDR1 MNHEY, CDR2 SVGEGT. This CDR3 reads CASSTKRQLSNQPQHF. CDR3 nucleotide sequence: TGTGCCAGCAGTACCAAGCGACAGCTTAGCAATCAGCCCCAGCATTTT.